This T cell receptor (beta chain) was identified during a study of T cells expressing NK-cell markers. Study-wide context: Seven of the eight sequenced donors were classified as HCMV-seropositive, and one was classified as seronegative.

Findings and caveats of the study: Uncertainty persisted over the HCMV specificity of expanded NKG2C+ T cell clones.

What made the TCR beta cDNA was 5'RACE template switching with UMIs. TCRdb reprocessed the 5' RACE reads and stores each CDR3 protein as one record, lacking DNA. The sample table includes approximately 440,000 distinct CDR3 sequences. Points on this clonotype: Its antigen is undetermined.

Germline assignment: CDR1 SQVTM and CDR2 ANQGSEA. The CDR3 loop spans 15 amino acids. The material sequenced was blood T cells: a sorted CD56 or NKG2C T cell subset, CD4+ or CD8+ T cells, or bulk PBMC T cells (not recorded which). This receptor was taken from a woman in her 50s in good health. V usage is TRBV29-1 and J usage is TRBJ2-1; absent DNA, TCRdb's TRBD2 call cannot be checked. The chain's CDR3 is CSVDQGLADYNEQFF.